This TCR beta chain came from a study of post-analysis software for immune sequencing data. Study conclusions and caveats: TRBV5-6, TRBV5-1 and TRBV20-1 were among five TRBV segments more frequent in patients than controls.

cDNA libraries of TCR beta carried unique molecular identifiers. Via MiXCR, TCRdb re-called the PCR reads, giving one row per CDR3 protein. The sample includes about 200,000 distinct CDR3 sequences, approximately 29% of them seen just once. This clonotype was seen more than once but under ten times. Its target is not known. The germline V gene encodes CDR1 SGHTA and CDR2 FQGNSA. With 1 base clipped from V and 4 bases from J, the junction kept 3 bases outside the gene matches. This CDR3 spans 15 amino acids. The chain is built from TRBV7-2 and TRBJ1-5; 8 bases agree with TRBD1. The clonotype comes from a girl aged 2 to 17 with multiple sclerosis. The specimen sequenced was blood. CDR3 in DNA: TGTGCCAGCAGCTTAGTCACAGGGGGTAATCAGCCCCAGCATTTT. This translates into CASSLVTGGNQPQHF. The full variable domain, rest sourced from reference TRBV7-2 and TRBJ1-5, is GAGVSQSPSNKVTEKGKDVELRCDPISGHTALYWYRQSLGQGLEFLIYFQGNSAPDKSGLPSDRFSAERTGGSVSTLTIQRTQQEDSAVYLCASSLVTGGNQPQHFGDGTRLSIL.